The next 16 T cell receptor beta chains were all read from a single sample in a study of T cell responses to AZD1222 COVID-19 vaccine. Assay used: immunoSEQ multiplex PCR; TCRdb lists only in-frame clones, some missing. The sample includes over 130,000 clones, around nine tenths of them seen just once. The material was peripheral blood, obtained on day 0 of AZD1222 vaccination. These receptors all stem from an adult in good health.

Written as DNA, the CDR3 is TGTGCCAGTAGTATAAACGTCGGATTCAATCAGCCCCAGCATTTT. This encodes CASSINVGFNQPQHF. The chain carries TRBV19 and TRBJ1-5; D remains ambiguous. This CDR3 has 15 residues. The ends were cut back, 2 bases at V and 3 bases at J, with 11 bases in the middle. Germline V gives CDR1 LNHDA, CDR2 SQIVND (reference sequence).

The V call is TRBV9, the J call TRBJ1-2; a possible D gene is TRBD1 (6 bases). The CDR3 totals 12 residues. Trimming removed 3 bases at V and 7 bases at J, with 10 bases between. Germline CDR1 and CDR2: SGDLS and YYNGEE. The CDR3 spells CASSEGHLGYTF. CDR3 DNA: TGTGCCAGCAGCGAGGGACATCTTGGCTACACCTTC.

This chain joins TRBV19 and TRBJ2-1; 12 bases map to TRBD2. The CDR3 consists of 15 residues. Germline V CDR1 and CDR2: LNHDA, SQIVND (reference sequence). Losses at the gene ends were 1 base for V and 7 bases for J; bases not matched to a gene: 2. CDR3: CASSIAGTSGNEQFF. CDR3 bases: TGTGCCAGTAGTATAGCTGGGACTAGCGGGAATGAGCAGTTCTTC.

This chain links TRBV30 with TRBJ1-2; D not resolved. Looked up from germline, CDR1 is GTSNPN and CDR2 is SVGIG (reference sequence). With 7 bases removed from V and 6 bases from J, the gap between germline ends came to 15 bases. This CDR3 has 12 amino acids. The CDR3 DNA sequence: TGTGCCTCAACCAGCCGGTCACATGGCTACACCTTC. Protein product: CASTSRSHGYTF. The variable domain in full, completed from reference TRBV30 and TRBJ1-2, reads SQTIHQWPATLVQPVGSPLSLECTVEGTSNPNLYWYRQAAGRGLQLLFYSVGIGQISSEVPQNLSASRPQDRQFILSSKKLLLSDSGFYLCASTSRSHGYTFGSGTRLTVV.

CDR3 sequence reads: CASSLFSGGTNGYTF. Here the CDR3 DNA reads TGTGCCAGCAGCTTATTTTCAGGGGGCACGAATGGCTACACCTTC. The V call is TRBV7-6, the J call TRBJ1-2, with 8 bases matching TRBD1. The CDR3 is made up of 15 amino acids. Per the germline V gene, CDR1 is SGHVS and CDR2 is FNYEAQ. V lost 2 bases and J lost 6; bases outside the gene matches: 8.

The chain combines TRBV5-6 with TRBJ1-1; possibly TRBD1 for D (5 bases). The CDR3 contains 11 residues. V lost 1 base, J lost 11 bases, and 9 bases lay in between. Germline CDR1 is SGHDT and CDR2 is YYEEEE. In nucleotides, the CDR3 is TGTGCCAGCAGCTTGTGGGGGGACGCTTTCTTT. It is translated as CASSLWGDAFF. The full variable domain, completed using reference TRBV5-6 and TRBJ1-1, is DAGVTQSPTHLIKTRGQQVTLRCSPKSGHDTVSWYQQALGQGPQFIFQYYEEEERQRGNFPDRFSGHQFPNYSSELNVNALLLGDSALYLCASSLWGDAFFGQGTRLTVV.

This clone appeared a single time. The rearrangement links TRBV6-1 to TRBJ2-5; TRBD1 might be the D (5 bases). The CDR3 sequence is 16 residues long. Germline CDR1 and CDR2: MNHNS and SASEGT. V was cut by 2 bases and J by 5 bases, with 18 bases left in between. CDR3 DNA sequence: TGTGCCAGCAGTGAATTGTCAGGGTACTCTAGGGAGACCCAGTACTTC. It codes for CASSELSGYSRETQYF.

The gene calls are TRBV4-2 and TRBJ1-2; tentatively, D is TRBD1 (6 bases). V was shortened by 1 base and J by 4 bases, with 16 bases between the two germline ends. The germline V gene encodes CDR1 LGHNA and CDR2 YNFKEQ. The CDR3 covers 16 residues. The chain's CDR3 is CASSQVYYRVVYGYTF. In nucleotides, the CDR3 is TGTGCCAGCAGCCAAGTATACTACAGGGTCGTCTATGGCTACACCTTC.

The sample holds a few counts of this clone. V usage is TRBV12-5 and J usage is TRBJ1-5; 10 bases are a match to TRBD1. The CDR3 sequence is 15 residues long. Trimming cost V 1 base and J 6 bases; bases outside gene matches: 3. CDR1 and CDR2 (germline): LGHNT, FRNRAP. For the CDR3, the DNA is TGTGCTAGTGGTTTGGGACAGGGGGCGACTCAGCCCCAGCATTTT. It yields the protein CASGLGQGATQPQHF.

The chain combines TRBV30 with TRBJ1-2; D ambiguous. CDR3 length: 13 residues. The germline V gene encodes CDR1 GTSNPN and CDR2 SVGIG (reference sequence). The V end lost 3 bases, the J end lost 3 bases, and 11 bases lay between the germline ends. Written as DNA, the CDR3 is TGTGCCTGGAGGACGGAAAGGGACTATGGCTACACCTTC. Translating gives CAWRTERDYGYTF.

The chain recombines TRBV5-8 with TRBJ2-7, with a weak D call TRBD1 (7 bases). V was shortened by 4 bases and J by 4 bases, with 18 bases between the two germline ends. Germline V lookup: CDR1 SGHTS, CDR2 YDEGEE. This CDR3 contains 15 residues. The CDR3 reads CASSPGGRGRYEQYF. The DNA of the CDR3 is TGTGCCAGCAGCCCAGGGGGGCGGGGAAGATACGAGCAGTACTTC.

The V and J genes are TRBV28 and TRBJ2-6; 7 bases fit TRBD1. V lost 6 bases to trimming and J lost 2 bases; unmatched junction nucleotides: 10. CDR1 and CDR2 from the germline V gene are MDHEN and SYDVKM. The CDR3 totals 17 residues. This CDR3 reads CASSLDRPYAGANVLTF. The CDR3 region has the DNA TGTGCCAGCAGCTTGGACAGGCCTTACGCTGGGGCCAACGTCCTGACTTTC.

CDR3: CASSQASSSGNTIYF. The CDR3 DNA reads as TGTGCCAGCAGCCAGGCCAGCTCCTCTGGAAACACCATATATTTT. This chain links TRBV14 with TRBJ1-3; D call uncertain. CDR3 length: 15 residues. Trimming removed 3 bases at V and 0 bases at J, with 9 bases between. CDR1 is SGHDN and CDR2 is FVKESK in the germline V gene. Complete variable domain (other parts from reference TRBV14 and TRBJ1-3): EAGVTQFPSHSVIEKGQTVTLRCDPISGHDNLYWYRRVMGKEIKFLLHFVKESKQDESGMPNNRFLAERTGGTYSTLKVQPAELEDSGVYFCASSQASSSGNTIYFGEGSWLTVV.

The chain recombines TRBV6-6 with TRBJ1-1; D uncertain. The V gene lost 7 bases and the J gene lost 6 bases, with 12 bases spanning the gap. The CDR3 extends over 12 amino acids. Germline V CDR1 and CDR2: MNHNY, SVGAGI (reference sequence). The CDR3 DNA reads TGTGCCAGCACCGCAGGAGCGGCTGAAGCTTTCTTT. This encodes CASTAGAAEAFF.

This chain joins TRBV24-1 and TRBJ2-7; D uncertain. Germline values: CDR1 KGHDR, CDR2 SFDVKD. The CDR3 totals 17 residues. Trimming stripped 2 bases from V and 2 bases from J, with 18 bases between. In nucleotides, the CDR3 is TGTGCCACCAGTGATTACCAGAACCACAAGTCTACCTACGAGCAGTACTTC. Translating it yields CATSDYQNHKSTYEQYF.

This clone occurred many times. V and J are TRBV7-9 and TRBJ1-6, with D perhaps matching TRBD1 (5 bases). Trimming took off 7 bases at V and 7 bases at J, with 14 bases between the two ends. Germline values: CDR1 SEHNR, CDR2 FQNEAQ (reference sequence). CDR3 size: 14 residues. The CDR3 loop is CASTAWGANSPLHF. CDR3 coding DNA: TGTGCCAGCACGGCCTGGGGCGCCAATTCACCCCTCCACTTT.